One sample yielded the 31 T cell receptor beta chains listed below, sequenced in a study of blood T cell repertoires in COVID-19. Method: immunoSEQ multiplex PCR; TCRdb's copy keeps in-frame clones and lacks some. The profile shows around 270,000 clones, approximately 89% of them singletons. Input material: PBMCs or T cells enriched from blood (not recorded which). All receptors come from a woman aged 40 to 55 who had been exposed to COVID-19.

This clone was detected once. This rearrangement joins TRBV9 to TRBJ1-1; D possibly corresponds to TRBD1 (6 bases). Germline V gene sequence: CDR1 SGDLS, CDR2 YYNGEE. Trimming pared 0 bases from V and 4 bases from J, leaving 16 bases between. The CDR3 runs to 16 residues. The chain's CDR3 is CASSVGGTGSFTEAFF. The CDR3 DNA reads TGTGCCAGCAGCGTAGGGGGTACAGGGTCCTTCACTGAAGCTTTCTTT. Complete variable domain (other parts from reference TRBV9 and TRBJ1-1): DSGVTQTPKHLITATGQRVTLRCSPRSGDLSVYWYQQSLDQGLQFLIQYYNGEERAKGNILERFSAQQFPDLHSELNLSSLELGDSALYFCASSVGGTGSFTEAFFGQGTRLTVV.

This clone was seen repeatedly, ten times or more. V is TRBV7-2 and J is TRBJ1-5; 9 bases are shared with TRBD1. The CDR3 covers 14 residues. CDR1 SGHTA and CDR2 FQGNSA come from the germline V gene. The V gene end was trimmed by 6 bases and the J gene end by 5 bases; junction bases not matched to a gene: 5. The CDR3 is CASSYRGLYQPQHF. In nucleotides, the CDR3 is TGTGCCAGCAGTTACAGGGGGCTATATCAGCCCCAGCATTTT.

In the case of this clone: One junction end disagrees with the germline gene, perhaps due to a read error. The CDR3 loop reads CASSLNRDTEAFF. DNA of the CDR3: TGTGCTAGCAGCTTAAACCGGGACACTGAAGCTTTCTTT. The chain combines TRBV7-7 with TRBJ1-1; D uncertain. Germline assignment: CDR1 SSHAT and CDR2 FNYEAQ (reference sequence). This CDR3 has 13 amino acids.

The CDR3 nucleotides are TGTGCCAGCAGTTCAGGGGTTGAAGGCTACACCTTC. Encoded protein: CASSSGVEGYTF. This rearrangement joins TRBV12-3 or TRBV12-4 to TRBJ1-2, with D possibly TRBD1 on 6 matching bases. Trimming left V 4 bases short and J 8 bases short, with 11 bases between. The CDR3 sequence is 12 residues long.

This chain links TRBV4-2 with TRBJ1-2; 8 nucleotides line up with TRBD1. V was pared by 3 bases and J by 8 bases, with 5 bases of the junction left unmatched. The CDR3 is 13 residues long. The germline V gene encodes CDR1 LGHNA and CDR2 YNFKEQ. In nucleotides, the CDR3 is TGTGCCAGCAGCCATGGACAGGGAGGCGGCTACACCTTC. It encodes CASSHGQGGGYTF.

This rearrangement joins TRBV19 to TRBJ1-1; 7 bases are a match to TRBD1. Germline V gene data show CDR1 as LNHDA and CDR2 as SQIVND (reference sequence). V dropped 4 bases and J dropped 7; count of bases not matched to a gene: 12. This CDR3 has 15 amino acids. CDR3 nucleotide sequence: TGTGCCAGTAGTACCCCGGGACAGCTATTCCTTGAAGCTTTCTTT. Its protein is CASSTPGQLFLEAFF. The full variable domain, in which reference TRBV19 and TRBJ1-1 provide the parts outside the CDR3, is DGGITQSPKYLFRKEGQNVTLSCEQNLNHDAMYWYRQDPGQGLRLIYYSQIVNDFQKGDIAEGYSVSREKKESFPLTVTSAQKNPTAFYLCASSTPGQLFLEAFFGQGTRLTVV.

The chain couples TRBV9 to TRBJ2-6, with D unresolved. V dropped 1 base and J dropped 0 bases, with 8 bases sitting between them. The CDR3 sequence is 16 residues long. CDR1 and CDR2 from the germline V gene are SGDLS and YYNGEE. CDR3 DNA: TGTGCCAGCAGCGTAACAGACCCCTCTGGGGCCAACGTCCTGACTTTC. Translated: CASSVTDPSGANVLTF.

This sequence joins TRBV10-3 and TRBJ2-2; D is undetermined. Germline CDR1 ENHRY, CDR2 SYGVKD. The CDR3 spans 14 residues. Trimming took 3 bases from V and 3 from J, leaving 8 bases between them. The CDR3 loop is CAISDYGDTGELFF. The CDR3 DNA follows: TGTGCCATCAGTGATTACGGAGACACCGGGGAGCTGTTTTTT.

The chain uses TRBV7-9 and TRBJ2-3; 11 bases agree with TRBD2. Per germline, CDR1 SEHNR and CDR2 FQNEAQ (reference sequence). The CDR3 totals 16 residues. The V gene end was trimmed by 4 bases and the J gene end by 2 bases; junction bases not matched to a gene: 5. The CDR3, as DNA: TGTGCCAGCAGCTCAGAACTAGCGGGGGACACAGATACGCAGTATTTT. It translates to CASSSELAGDTDTQYF.

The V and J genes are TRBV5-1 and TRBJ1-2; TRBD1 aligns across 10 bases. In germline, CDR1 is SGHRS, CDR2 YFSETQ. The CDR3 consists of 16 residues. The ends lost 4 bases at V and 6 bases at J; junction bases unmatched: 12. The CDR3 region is CASSPSRDRGLHGYTF. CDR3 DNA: TGCGCCAGCAGCCCGTCCCGGGACAGGGGTCTCCATGGCTACACCTTC.

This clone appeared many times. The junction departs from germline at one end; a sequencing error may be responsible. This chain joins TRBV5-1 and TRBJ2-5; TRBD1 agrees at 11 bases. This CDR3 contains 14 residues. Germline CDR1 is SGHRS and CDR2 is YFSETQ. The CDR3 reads CASSARGQGAAQYF. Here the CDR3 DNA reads TGTGCCAGCAGCGCTAGAGGACAGGGGGCAGCCCAGTACTTC.

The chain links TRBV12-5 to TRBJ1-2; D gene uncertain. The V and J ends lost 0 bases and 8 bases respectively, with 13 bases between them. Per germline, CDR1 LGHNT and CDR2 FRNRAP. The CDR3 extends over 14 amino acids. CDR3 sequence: CASGLVKGGRGYTF. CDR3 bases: TGTGCTAGTGGTTTGGTTAAGGGAGGGAGGGGCTACACCTTC.

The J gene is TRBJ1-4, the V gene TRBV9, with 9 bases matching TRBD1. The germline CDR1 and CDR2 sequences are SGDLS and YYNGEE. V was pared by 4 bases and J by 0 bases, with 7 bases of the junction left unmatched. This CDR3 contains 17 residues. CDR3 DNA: TGTGCCAGCAGCCCGGGACAGGGTTTCTCAACTAATGAAAAACTGTTTTTT. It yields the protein CASSPGQGFSTNEKLFF.

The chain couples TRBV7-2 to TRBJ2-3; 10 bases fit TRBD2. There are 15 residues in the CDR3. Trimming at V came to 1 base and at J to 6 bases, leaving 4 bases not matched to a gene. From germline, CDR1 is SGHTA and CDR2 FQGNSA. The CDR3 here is CASSLDLAGADTQYF. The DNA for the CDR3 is TGTGCCAGCAGCTTAGATCTAGCGGGAGCCGATACGCAGTATTTT.

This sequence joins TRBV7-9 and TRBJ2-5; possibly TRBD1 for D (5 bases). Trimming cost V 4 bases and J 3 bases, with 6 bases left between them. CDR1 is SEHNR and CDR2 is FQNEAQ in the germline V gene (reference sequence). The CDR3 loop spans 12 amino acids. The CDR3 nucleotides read TGTGCCAGCAGCTCGACAGAAGAGACCCAGTACTTC. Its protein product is CASSSTEETQYF.

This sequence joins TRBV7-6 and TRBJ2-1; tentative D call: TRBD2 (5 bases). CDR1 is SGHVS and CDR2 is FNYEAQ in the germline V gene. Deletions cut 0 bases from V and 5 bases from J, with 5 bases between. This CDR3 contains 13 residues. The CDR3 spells CASSLATNNEQFF. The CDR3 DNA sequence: TGTGCCAGCAGCTTAGCGACTAACAATGAGCAGTTCTTC.

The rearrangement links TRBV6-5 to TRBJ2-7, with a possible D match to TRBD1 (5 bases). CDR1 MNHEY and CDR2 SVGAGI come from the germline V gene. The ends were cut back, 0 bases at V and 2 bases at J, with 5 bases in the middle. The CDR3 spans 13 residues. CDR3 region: CASSYSDTYEQYF. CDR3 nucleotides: TGTGCCAGCAGTTACTCGGACACCTACGAGCAGTACTTC.

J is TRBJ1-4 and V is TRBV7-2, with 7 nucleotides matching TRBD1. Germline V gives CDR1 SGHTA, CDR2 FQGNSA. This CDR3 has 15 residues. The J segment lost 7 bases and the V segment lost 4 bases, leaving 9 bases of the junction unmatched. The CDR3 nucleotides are TGTGCCAGCAGCTACATGGGGACAGCGGGTGAAAAACTGTTTTTT. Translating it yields CASSYMGTAGEKLFF.

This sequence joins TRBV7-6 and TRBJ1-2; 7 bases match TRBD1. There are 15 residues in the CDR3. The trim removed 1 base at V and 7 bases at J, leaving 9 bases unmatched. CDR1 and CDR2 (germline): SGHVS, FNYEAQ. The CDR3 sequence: CASSLEMTGKGGYTF. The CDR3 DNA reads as TGTGCCAGCAGCTTAGAGATGACAGGGAAAGGTGGCTACACCTTC.

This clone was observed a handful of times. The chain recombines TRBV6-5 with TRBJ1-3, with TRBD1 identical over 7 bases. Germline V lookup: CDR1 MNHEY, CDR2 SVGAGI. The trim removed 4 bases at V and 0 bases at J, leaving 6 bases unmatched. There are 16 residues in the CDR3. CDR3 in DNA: TGTGCCAGCAGTTCCAGGACAGGCCACTCTGGAAACACCATATATTTT. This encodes CASSSRTGHSGNTIYF.

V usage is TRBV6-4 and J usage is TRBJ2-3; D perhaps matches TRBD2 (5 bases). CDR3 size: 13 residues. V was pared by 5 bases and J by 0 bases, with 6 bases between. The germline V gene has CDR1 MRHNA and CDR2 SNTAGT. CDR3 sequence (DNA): TGTGCCAGCAGTCGGACTAGCACAGATACGCAGTATTTT. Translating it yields CASSRTSTDTQYF.

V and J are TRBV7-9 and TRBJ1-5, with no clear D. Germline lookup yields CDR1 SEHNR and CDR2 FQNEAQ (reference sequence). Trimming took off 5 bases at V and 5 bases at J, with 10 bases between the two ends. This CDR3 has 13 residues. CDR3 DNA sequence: TGTGCCAGCAGCCTGAGCTTAGATCAGCCCCAGCATTTT. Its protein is CASSLSLDQPQHF.

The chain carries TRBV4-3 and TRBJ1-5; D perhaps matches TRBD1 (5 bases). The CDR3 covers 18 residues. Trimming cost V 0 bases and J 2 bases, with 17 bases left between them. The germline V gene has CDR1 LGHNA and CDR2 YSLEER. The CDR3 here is CASSQDWKIGRGNQPQHF. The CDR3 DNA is TGCGCCAGCAGCCAAGATTGGAAGATCGGCAGGGGCAATCAGCCCCAGCATTTT.

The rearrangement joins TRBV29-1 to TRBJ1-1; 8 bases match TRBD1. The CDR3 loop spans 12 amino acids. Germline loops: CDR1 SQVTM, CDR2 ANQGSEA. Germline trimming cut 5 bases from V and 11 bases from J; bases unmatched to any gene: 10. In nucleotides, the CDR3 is TGCAGCGTTAGGGGACAGGCGGTCCCCGCTTTCTTT. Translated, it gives CSVRGQAVPAFF.

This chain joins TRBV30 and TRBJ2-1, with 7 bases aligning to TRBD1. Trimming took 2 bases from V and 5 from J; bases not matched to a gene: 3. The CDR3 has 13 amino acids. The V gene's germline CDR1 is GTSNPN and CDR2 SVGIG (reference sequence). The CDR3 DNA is TGTGCCTGGAGTTCCCAGGGGGACAATGAGCAGTTCTTC. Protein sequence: CAWSSQGDNEQFF.

The CDR3 reads CSVENEQFF. The CDR3 DNA reads as TGCAGCGTGGAGAATGAGCAGTTCTTC. The chain is built from TRBV29-1 and TRBJ2-1; D call uncertain. This CDR3 comprises 9 residues. Trimming pared 6 bases from V and 7 bases from J, leaving 4 bases between. From germline, CDR1 is SQVTM and CDR2 ANQGSEA.

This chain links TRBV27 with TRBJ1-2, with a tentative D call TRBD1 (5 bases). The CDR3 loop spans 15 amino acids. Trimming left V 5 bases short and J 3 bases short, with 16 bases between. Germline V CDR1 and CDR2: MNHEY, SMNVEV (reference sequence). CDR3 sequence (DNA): TGTGCCAGCAGTGGCTTAGGGGCGTCGGACTATGGCTACACCTTC. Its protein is CASSGLGASDYGYTF.

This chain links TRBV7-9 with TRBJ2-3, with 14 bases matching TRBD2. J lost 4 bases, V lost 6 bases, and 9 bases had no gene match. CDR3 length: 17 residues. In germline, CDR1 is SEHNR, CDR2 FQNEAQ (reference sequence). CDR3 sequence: CASSKGTSGSGADTQYF. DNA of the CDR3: TGTGCCAGCAGTAAGGGGACTAGCGGGAGTGGGGCAGATACGCAGTATTTT. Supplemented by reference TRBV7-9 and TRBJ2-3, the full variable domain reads DTGVSQNPRHKITKRGQNVTFRCDPISEHNRLYWYRQTLGQGPEFLTYFQNEAQLEKSRLLSDRFSAERPKGSFSTLEIQRTEQGDSAMYLCASSKGTSGSGADTQYFGPGTRLTVL.

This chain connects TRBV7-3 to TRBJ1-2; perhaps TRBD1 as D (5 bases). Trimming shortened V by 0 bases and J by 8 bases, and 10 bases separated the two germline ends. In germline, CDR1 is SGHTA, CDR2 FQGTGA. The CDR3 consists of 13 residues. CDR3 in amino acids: CASSLTRRDGYTF. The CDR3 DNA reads TGTGCCAGCAGCTTAACGAGGCGGGACGGCTACACCTTC.

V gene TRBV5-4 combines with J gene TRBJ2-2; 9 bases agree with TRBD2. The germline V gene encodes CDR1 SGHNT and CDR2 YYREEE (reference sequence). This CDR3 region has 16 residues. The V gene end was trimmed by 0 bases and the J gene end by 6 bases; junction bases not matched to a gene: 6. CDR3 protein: CASSLGGRVLPGELFF. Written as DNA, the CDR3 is TGTGCCAGCAGCTTGGGCGGGAGGGTTCTCCCCGGGGAGCTGTTTTTT.

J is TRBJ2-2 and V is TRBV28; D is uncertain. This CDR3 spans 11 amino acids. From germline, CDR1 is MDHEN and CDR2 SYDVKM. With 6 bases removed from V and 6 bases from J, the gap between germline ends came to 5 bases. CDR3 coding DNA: TGTGCCAGCAGGGCTTCCGGGGAGCTGTTTTTT. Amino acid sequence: CASRASGELFF.